This TCR beta chain is from a study of blood T cell repertoires in COVID-19. Study as a whole: Researchers got acute and convalescent COVID-19 samples from the United States, Italy and Spain. The cDNA or gDNA used as material had been derived from T cells, B-cell-depleted T cells, or PBMCs.

Per the original methods: How many nucleated cells were present was estimated from reference gene primer amplification. The assay was immunoSEQ multiplex PCR, and TCRdb's table has in-frame clones only and misses some. V, J and clone size were drawn from that table, and D and trimming were deduced from the DNA. The sample carries approximately 150,000 clones, about four fifths recorded once. This clone occurred once. Germline values: CDR1 LNHNV, CDR2 YYDKDF (reference sequence). After removal of 3 bases from V and 0 bases from J, the junction contained 7 bases not matched to a gene. The length of the CDR3 is 16 residues.

The genes are TRBV15 and TRBJ2-7; 8 bases align to TRBD2. The receptor was derived from a woman aged 80 or over with acute or convalescent COVID-19. Sequenced input: peripheral blood. CDR3 sequence (DNA): TGTGCCACCAGCAGGCCGACTAGCGCTCACTCCTACGAGCAGTACTTC. The encoded protein is CATSRPTSAHSYEQYF.